This T cell receptor (beta chain) was sequenced for a study of blood T cell repertoires in COVID-19. Study at large: The analysed material was cDNA or gDNA that came from T cells, B-cell-depleted T cells, or PBMCs.

The CDR3 contains 17 residues. V lost 3 bases, J lost 3 bases, and 6 bases stayed unmatched. Germline CDR1 is MGHRA and CDR2 is YSYEKL. Only in-frame clones appear in the TCRdb table, and some are missing; sequencing was by immunoSEQ multiplex PCR. The sample lists 150,000 to 200,000 clones, roughly 78% occurring once. The receptor's source is a woman aged 80 or older with active or convalescent COVID-19. V gene TRBV4-1 combines with J gene TRBJ1-3; TRBD1 aligns across 12 bases. The sample consisted of peripheral blood. This CDR3 reads CASSQRGQGAGGNTIYF. CDR3 DNA sequence: TGCGCCAGCAGCCAGAGGGGACAGGGGGCTGGTGGAAACACCATATATTTT.